Each of the 2 T cell receptor beta chains below was sequenced from the same sample in a study of blood T cell repertoires in COVID-19. Clones were sequenced by immunoSEQ multiplex PCR, and TCRdb holds only the in-frame ones, with some missing. Among 280,000 or so clones, roughly 87% were seen once, and the ten largest hold 13%. The sample comprised peripheral blood. These receptors all come from a human donor in a cohort sampled during active COVID-19.

The gene calls are TRBV27 and TRBJ1-1, with TRBD1 as a possible D gene (6 bases). V was trimmed by 8 bases and J by 6 bases, leaving 13 bases between them. CDR1 and CDR2 from the germline V gene are MNHEY and SMNVEV (reference sequence). This CDR3 has 12 amino acids. The chain's CDR3 is CASRGQPAEAFF. CDR3 DNA: TGTGCCAGCCGAGGACAGCCTGCTGAAGCTTTCTTT.

The chain carries TRBV7-2 and TRBJ1-1; unclear D gene. The CDR3 is 15 residues long. The V gene's germline CDR1 is SGHTA and CDR2 FQGNSA. The V end was cut by 5 bases, the J end by 0 bases, with 13 bases between. The CDR3 coding sequence is TGTGCCAGCAGCCCGTGGGCGCCCATGAACACTGAAGCTTTCTTT. This codes for CASSPWAPMNTEAFF.